This is a list of T cell receptor beta chains from one sample in a study of blood T cell repertoires in COVID-19. The table came from immunoSEQ multiplex PCR; TCRdb's copy has only in-frame clones and leaves some out. In the table there are 50,000 to 70,000 clones, around 90% of which are singletons. Material for sequencing was peripheral blood. These TCRs come from a woman of 80 years or more with active COVID-19. The CDR3 runs from the conserved cysteine through the conserved F or W. The D gene is left open where the match is weak. The size of a clone is reported for some rows only, either as once, few or many, or as a class for expanded clones.

few	NA	TRBV6-5	TRBJ1-1	TGTGCCAGCAGTTATGGGCAGCTGACTGAAGCTTTCTTT	CASSYGQLTEAFF
NA	TRBD2	TRBV6-5	TRBJ2-7	TGTGCCAGTTCTACTAGCGGGAGGGGCGAGCAGTACTTC	CASSTSGRGEQYF
NA	TRBD1	TRBV5-1	TRBJ1-1	TGCGCCAGCAGCTTAGCCGGGACAGGGGCCACTGAAGCTTTCTTT	CASSLAGTGATEAFF
NA	NA	TRBV6-1	TRBJ2-1	TGTGCCAGCAGTGAAGAAGGACCGACTAGTTTCTACAATGAGCAGTTCTTC	CASSEEGPTSFYNEQFF
NA	TRBD2	TRBV28	TRBJ2-7	TGTGCCAGCAGTGGACAGCCAACTCAACCGGGACTAGCAACCTACGAGCAGTACTTC	CASSGQPTQPGLATYEQYF
NA	TRBD1	TRBV19	TRBJ1-1	TGTGCCAGTAATCACGGGACAGGGGCGAACACTGAAGCTTTCTTT	CASNHGTGANTEAFF
NA	TRBD2	TRBV2	TRBJ2-7	TGTGCCAGCAGCTTGGGACTAGCGGGAATATACGAGCAGTACTTC	CASSLGLAGIYEQYF
NA	NA	TRBV28	TRBJ1-1	TGTGCCAGCAGCCCTCTCCGGGGGTACGATGAAGCTTTCTTT	CASSPLRGYDEAFF
NA	TRBD1	TRBV6-5	TRBJ1-4	TGTGCCAGCAGTTATACAGGGGAACGCGAAAAACTGTTTTTT	CASSYTGEREKLFF
NA	NA	TRBV6-2/TRBV6-3	TRBJ2-7	TGTGCCAGCAGTTACTCGACCACCGTTAGCTTCATTAGCTCCTACGAGCAGTACTTC	CASSYSTTVSFISSYEQYF
NA	NA	TRBV28	TRBJ2-3	TGTGCCAGCGGGGGCCGGGAGGGCACAGATACGCAGTATTTT	CASGGREGTDTQYF
NA	TRBD2	TRBV10-3	TRBJ2-3	TGTGCCATCAGACCCGCCGGGGGGAGCACAGATACGCAGTATTTT	CAIRPAGGSTDTQYF
NA	NA	TRBV7-2	TRBJ2-4	TGTGCCAGCAGCTCAGGGGCGTCCAAAAACATTCAGTACTTC	CASSSGASKNIQYF
NA	NA	TRBV10-3	TRBJ2-2	TGTGCCATCAGTGACGTAGAGGTCGGGGAGCTGTTTTTT	CAISDVEVGELFF
NA	TRBD1	TRBV3-1/TRBV3-2	TRBJ2-1	TGTGCCAGCTCCCGGGACAGGGTAGCGGATGAGCAGTTCTTC	CASSRDRVADEQFF
NA	NA	TRBV5-4	TRBJ2-5	TGTGCCACCCGCGGGGTTCAAGAGACCCAGTACTTC	CATRGVQETQYF
NA	TRBD2	TRBV7-2	TRBJ2-3	TGTGCCAGCAGCCCTCTAGCGGGGGGCACAGATACGCAGTATTTT	CASSPLAGGTDTQYF
NA	NA	TRBV3-1/TRBV3-2	TRBJ1-1	TGTGCCAGCAGCCAAGTGGGCACCACTGAAGCTTTCTTT	CASSQVGTTEAFF
NA	TRBD2	TRBV5-6	TRBJ2-2	TGCCTACACACCAGCGGGAGGGCGGATCGGAACACCGGGGAGCTGTTTTTT	CLHTSGRADRNTGELFF
NA	TRBD1	TRBV5-1	TRBJ1-2	TGCGCCAGCAGTCTGGCGTCTGGACAGGGATTAGGTGGCTACACCTTC	CASSLASGQGLGGYTF
NA	NA	TRBV28	TRBJ2-4	TGTGCCAGCAGCCCCCCGGGGGACATTCAGTACTTC	CASSPPGDIQYF
NA	TRBD2	TRBV28	TRBJ2-7	TGTGCCAGCAGTTTATCAGGCGGGAGGAGGTACGAGCAGTACTTC	CASSLSGGRRYEQYF
NA	TRBD1	TRBV7-2	TRBJ2-3	TGTGCCAGCAGCCCGGGACAGGCGTACACAGATACGCAGTATTTT	CASSPGQAYTDTQYF
NA	NA	TRBV6-5	TRBJ2-2	TGTGCCAGCAGTTACTCACTTGGCAGCAGGGGCCGGGAGCTGTTTTTT	CASSYSLGSRGRELFF
NA	TRBD1	TRBV27	TRBJ2-7	TGTGCCAGCAGTAAAACAGGGGGAAGAGGCTTCTACGAGCAGTACTTC	CASSKTGGRGFYEQYF
once	TRBD2	TRBV7-2	TRBJ2-6	TGTGCCAGCAGCTTATACGGGGGGAGTTACTCTGGGGCCAACGTCCTGACTTTC	CASSLYGGSYSGANVLTF
NA	TRBD2	TRBV24-1	TRBJ2-3	TGTGCCACCAGTGAAACTAGCGGGAGTGGTGCAGATACGCAGTATTTT	CATSETSGSGADTQYF
NA	NA	TRBV5-6	TRBJ2-3	TGTGCCAGCAGCTTATCGGGGAGCAAGACAGATACGCAGTATTTT	CASSLSGSKTDTQYF
NA	TRBD1	TRBV3-1/TRBV3-2	TRBJ2-7	TGTGCCAGCAGCCCAAGCGGTCGACAGGGGGCCTACGAGCAGTACTTC	CASSPSGRQGAYEQYF
NA	TRBD1	TRBV28	TRBJ1-1	TGTGCCAGCAGTTCGGGACAGTTAGGGACTGAAGCTTTCTTT	CASSSGQLGTEAFF
once	TRBD1	TRBV7-8	TRBJ1-1	TGTGCCAGCAGCTCCAGGGGGACAGGGAGTGAAGCTTTCTTT	CASSSRGTGSEAFF
NA	TRBD1	TRBV5-8	TRBJ2-7	TGTGCCAGCAGCTTGTCAACAGGGGGAGGCTACGAGCAGTACTTC	CASSLSTGGGYEQYF
NA	TRBD2	TRBV28	TRBJ2-1	TGTGCCAGCACCCGTAGCGGGGAGTCGGGGAATGAGCAGTTCTTC	CASTRSGESGNEQFF
NA	TRBD1	TRBV5-1	TRBJ2-5	TGCGCCAGCATTTCGTCGGGACAGGGACAAGAGACCCAGTACTTC	CASISSGQGQETQYF
few	NA	TRBV19	TRBJ2-1	TGTGCCAGTAGTATAATACCGGGTAATGACTACAATGAGCAGTTCTTC	CASSIIPGNDYNEQFF
NA	NA	TRBV7-9	TRBJ2-5	TGTGCCAGCAGCTTAAGCGGTTGGTTATGGGAGACCCAGTACTTC	CASSLSGWLWETQYF
NA	TRBD2	TRBV27	TRBJ2-1	TGTGCCAGCAGTTTACCCCGGACTAGCGGGAGGCCTTACAATGAGCAGTTCTTC	CASSLPRTSGRPYNEQFF
NA	TRBD1	TRBV27	TRBJ1-5	TGTGCCAGCAGTCGCGGACAGGGTATCGGGCAGCCCCAGCATTTT	CASSRGQGIGQPQHF
NA	NA	TRBV6-5	TRBJ1-2	TGTGCGTCGACTAATGGGGGGAGTGGTGGCTACACCTTC	CASTNGGSGGYTF
NA	NA	TRBV28	TRBJ2-5	TGTGCCAGCAGTCCCGGGAGTAATAGCCAAGAGACCCAGTACTTC	CASSPGSNSQETQYF
NA	NA	TRBV7-9	TRBJ2-5	TGTGCCAGCAGCATCAGTTTCCAAGAGACCCAGTACTTC	CASSISFQETQYF
NA	NA	TRBV28	TRBJ1-3	TGTGCCAGCAGTTTTCCAGCTGGAAACACCATATATTTT	CASSFPAGNTIYF
once	NA	TRBV6-5	TRBJ2-7	TGTGCCAGCACAAGGGGCTACGAGCAGTACTTC	CASTRGYEQYF
NA	NA	TRBV7-9	TRBJ2-7	TGTGCCAGCAGCGGGCAAAACACCTACGAGCAGTACTTC	CASSGQNTYEQYF
NA	NA	TRBV3-1/TRBV3-2	TRBJ2-5	TGTGCCAGCAGCCAAAGAGCAGGGTCCGAGACCCAGTACTTC	CASSQRAGSETQYF
few	TRBD1	TRBV7-9	TRBJ1-6	TGTGCCAGCAGCTTAGGGGACAGGGTCAATTCACCCCTCCACTTT	CASSLGDRVNSPLHF
NA	TRBD2	TRBV11-3	TRBJ2-1	TGTGCCAGCAGCCCCCCGGGACTAGCGGGAGTAGGTGAGCAGTTCTTC	CASSPPGLAGVGEQFF
NA	NA	TRBV10-2	TRBJ1-2	TGCGCCAGCAGTGAGTCGAGCGGAAACTATGGCTACACCTTC	CASSESSGNYGYTF
NA	TRBD1	TRBV19	TRBJ2-1	TGTGCCAGTACCCAAGGGACAGGGGGTGAGCAGTTCTTC	CASTQGTGGEQFF
NA	NA	TRBV19	TRBJ2-7	TGTGCCAGTAGTATAGATCCTGGCAGGCGGGCACCCTACGAGCAGTACTTC	CASSIDPGRRAPYEQYF
NA	TRBD1	TRBV18	TRBJ1-2	TGTGCCAGCTCCTTGGACAGGGACAATGGCTACACCTTC	CASSLDRDNGYTF
NA	TRBD2	TRBV15	TRBJ2-5	TGTGCCACCAGCACCAATGGGCTAGCGGGGGTAGAGACCCAGTACTTC	CATSTNGLAGVETQYF
NA	NA	TRBV7-9	TRBJ2-6	TGTGCCAGCAGCCTAGGAGGGTTTGGGGCCAACGTCCTGACTTTC	CASSLGGFGANVLTF
once	TRBD2	TRBV2	TRBJ2-1	TGTGCCAGCAGACCGGGACTAGCGGAGTACAATGAGCAGTTCTTC	CASRPGLAEYNEQFF
once	NA	TRBV13	TRBJ2-1	TGTGCCAGCAGCCCCAGGACAGACAATGAGCAGTTCTTC	CASSPRTDNEQFF